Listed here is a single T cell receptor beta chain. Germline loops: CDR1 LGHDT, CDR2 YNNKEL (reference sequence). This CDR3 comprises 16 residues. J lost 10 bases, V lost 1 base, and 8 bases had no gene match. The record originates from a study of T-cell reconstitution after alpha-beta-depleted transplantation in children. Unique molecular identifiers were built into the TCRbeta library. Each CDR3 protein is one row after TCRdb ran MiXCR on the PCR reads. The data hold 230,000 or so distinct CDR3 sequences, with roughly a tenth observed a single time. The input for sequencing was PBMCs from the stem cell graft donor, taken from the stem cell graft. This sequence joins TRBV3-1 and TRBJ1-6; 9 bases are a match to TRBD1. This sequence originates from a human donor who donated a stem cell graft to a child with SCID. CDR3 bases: TGTGCCAGCAGCCAAGTTGCCGGGACAGGGAGATCACCCCTCCACTTT. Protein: CASSQVAGTGRSPLHF.